These T cell receptor beta chains were read from a single sample in a study of blood T cell repertoires in COVID-19. Here immunoSEQ multiplex PCR was the method, and the copy in TCRdb shows in-frame clones only, minus some. The sample lists fewer than 350,000 clones, approximately 91% occurring once. Sequencing was carried out using PBMCs or T cells enriched from blood (not recorded which). These receptors all stem from a woman in her thirties or forties with acute COVID-19. CDR3s include the opening cysteine and the closing phenylalanine or tryptophan. A D gene is named only where the DNA matches it firmly.

D: TRBD1; J: TRBJ1-1; V: TRBV6-2/TRBV6-3; DNA: TGTGCCAGCAGCCCCGACAGGGGGGATACCAACACTGAAGCTTTCTTT; CDR3: CASSPDRGDTNTEAFF
D: NA; J: TRBJ1-4; V: TRBV9; DNA: TGTGCCAGCAGCGTTTCGGACAGCTCTAATGAAAAACTGTTTTTT; CDR3: CASSVSDSSNEKLFF
D: TRBD2; J: TRBJ2-4; V: TRBV5-6; DNA: TGTGCCAGCAGGACTAGCGGGAGGGCCGGGAGCATTCAGTACTTC; CDR3: CASRTSGRAGSIQYF
D: TRBD2; J: TRBJ2-7; V: TRBV11-3; DNA: TGTGCCAGCAGCGACCCCGTGTTGGCGGGAGTTTTGAACGAGCAGTACTTC; CDR3: CASSDPVLAGVLNEQYF
D: TRBD2; J: TRBJ2-2; V: TRBV5-6; DNA: TGTGCCAGCAGCCCGCGCGGGGGGTACACCGGGGAGCTGTTTTTT; CDR3: CASSPRGGYTGELFF
D: TRBD1; J: TRBJ2-7; V: TRBV7-3; DNA: TGTGCCAGCAGCTTAAGAGCCGGGACAGGGGGACTGGGCCACGAGCAGTACTTC; CDR3: CASSLRAGTGGLGHEQYF
D: TRBD2; J: TRBJ2-3; V: TRBV5-4; DNA: TGTGCCAGCAGCTTGGGAGCGGGGGGGCCTGGAGATACGCAGTATTTT; CDR3: CASSLGAGGPGDTQYF
D: TRBD1; J: TRBJ2-5; V: TRBV18; DNA: TGTGCCAGCTCACGGACAGGGGGCGATGAGACCCAGTACTTC; CDR3: CASSRTGGDETQYF
D: TRBD1; J: TRBJ1-2; V: TRBV12-3/TRBV12-4; DNA: TGTGCCAGCAGTTTAGGACAGGGCTATGGCTACACCTTC; CDR3: CASSLGQGYGYTF
D: NA; J: TRBJ1-2; V: TRBV2; DNA: TGTGCCAGCAGTGACTACTATGGCTACACCTTC; CDR3: CASSDYYGYTF
D: TRBD1; J: TRBJ1-4; V: TRBV11-2; DNA: TGTGCCAGCAGCTCCTGGACAGGGATCTCCGAAAAACTGTTTTTT; CDR3: CASSSWTGISEKLFF
D: TRBD1; J: TRBJ1-4; V: TRBV5-1; DNA: TGCGCCAGCAGCCCAACTCCCTTGACAGGGGGTAATGAAAAACTGTTTTTT; CDR3: CASSPTPLTGGNEKLFF